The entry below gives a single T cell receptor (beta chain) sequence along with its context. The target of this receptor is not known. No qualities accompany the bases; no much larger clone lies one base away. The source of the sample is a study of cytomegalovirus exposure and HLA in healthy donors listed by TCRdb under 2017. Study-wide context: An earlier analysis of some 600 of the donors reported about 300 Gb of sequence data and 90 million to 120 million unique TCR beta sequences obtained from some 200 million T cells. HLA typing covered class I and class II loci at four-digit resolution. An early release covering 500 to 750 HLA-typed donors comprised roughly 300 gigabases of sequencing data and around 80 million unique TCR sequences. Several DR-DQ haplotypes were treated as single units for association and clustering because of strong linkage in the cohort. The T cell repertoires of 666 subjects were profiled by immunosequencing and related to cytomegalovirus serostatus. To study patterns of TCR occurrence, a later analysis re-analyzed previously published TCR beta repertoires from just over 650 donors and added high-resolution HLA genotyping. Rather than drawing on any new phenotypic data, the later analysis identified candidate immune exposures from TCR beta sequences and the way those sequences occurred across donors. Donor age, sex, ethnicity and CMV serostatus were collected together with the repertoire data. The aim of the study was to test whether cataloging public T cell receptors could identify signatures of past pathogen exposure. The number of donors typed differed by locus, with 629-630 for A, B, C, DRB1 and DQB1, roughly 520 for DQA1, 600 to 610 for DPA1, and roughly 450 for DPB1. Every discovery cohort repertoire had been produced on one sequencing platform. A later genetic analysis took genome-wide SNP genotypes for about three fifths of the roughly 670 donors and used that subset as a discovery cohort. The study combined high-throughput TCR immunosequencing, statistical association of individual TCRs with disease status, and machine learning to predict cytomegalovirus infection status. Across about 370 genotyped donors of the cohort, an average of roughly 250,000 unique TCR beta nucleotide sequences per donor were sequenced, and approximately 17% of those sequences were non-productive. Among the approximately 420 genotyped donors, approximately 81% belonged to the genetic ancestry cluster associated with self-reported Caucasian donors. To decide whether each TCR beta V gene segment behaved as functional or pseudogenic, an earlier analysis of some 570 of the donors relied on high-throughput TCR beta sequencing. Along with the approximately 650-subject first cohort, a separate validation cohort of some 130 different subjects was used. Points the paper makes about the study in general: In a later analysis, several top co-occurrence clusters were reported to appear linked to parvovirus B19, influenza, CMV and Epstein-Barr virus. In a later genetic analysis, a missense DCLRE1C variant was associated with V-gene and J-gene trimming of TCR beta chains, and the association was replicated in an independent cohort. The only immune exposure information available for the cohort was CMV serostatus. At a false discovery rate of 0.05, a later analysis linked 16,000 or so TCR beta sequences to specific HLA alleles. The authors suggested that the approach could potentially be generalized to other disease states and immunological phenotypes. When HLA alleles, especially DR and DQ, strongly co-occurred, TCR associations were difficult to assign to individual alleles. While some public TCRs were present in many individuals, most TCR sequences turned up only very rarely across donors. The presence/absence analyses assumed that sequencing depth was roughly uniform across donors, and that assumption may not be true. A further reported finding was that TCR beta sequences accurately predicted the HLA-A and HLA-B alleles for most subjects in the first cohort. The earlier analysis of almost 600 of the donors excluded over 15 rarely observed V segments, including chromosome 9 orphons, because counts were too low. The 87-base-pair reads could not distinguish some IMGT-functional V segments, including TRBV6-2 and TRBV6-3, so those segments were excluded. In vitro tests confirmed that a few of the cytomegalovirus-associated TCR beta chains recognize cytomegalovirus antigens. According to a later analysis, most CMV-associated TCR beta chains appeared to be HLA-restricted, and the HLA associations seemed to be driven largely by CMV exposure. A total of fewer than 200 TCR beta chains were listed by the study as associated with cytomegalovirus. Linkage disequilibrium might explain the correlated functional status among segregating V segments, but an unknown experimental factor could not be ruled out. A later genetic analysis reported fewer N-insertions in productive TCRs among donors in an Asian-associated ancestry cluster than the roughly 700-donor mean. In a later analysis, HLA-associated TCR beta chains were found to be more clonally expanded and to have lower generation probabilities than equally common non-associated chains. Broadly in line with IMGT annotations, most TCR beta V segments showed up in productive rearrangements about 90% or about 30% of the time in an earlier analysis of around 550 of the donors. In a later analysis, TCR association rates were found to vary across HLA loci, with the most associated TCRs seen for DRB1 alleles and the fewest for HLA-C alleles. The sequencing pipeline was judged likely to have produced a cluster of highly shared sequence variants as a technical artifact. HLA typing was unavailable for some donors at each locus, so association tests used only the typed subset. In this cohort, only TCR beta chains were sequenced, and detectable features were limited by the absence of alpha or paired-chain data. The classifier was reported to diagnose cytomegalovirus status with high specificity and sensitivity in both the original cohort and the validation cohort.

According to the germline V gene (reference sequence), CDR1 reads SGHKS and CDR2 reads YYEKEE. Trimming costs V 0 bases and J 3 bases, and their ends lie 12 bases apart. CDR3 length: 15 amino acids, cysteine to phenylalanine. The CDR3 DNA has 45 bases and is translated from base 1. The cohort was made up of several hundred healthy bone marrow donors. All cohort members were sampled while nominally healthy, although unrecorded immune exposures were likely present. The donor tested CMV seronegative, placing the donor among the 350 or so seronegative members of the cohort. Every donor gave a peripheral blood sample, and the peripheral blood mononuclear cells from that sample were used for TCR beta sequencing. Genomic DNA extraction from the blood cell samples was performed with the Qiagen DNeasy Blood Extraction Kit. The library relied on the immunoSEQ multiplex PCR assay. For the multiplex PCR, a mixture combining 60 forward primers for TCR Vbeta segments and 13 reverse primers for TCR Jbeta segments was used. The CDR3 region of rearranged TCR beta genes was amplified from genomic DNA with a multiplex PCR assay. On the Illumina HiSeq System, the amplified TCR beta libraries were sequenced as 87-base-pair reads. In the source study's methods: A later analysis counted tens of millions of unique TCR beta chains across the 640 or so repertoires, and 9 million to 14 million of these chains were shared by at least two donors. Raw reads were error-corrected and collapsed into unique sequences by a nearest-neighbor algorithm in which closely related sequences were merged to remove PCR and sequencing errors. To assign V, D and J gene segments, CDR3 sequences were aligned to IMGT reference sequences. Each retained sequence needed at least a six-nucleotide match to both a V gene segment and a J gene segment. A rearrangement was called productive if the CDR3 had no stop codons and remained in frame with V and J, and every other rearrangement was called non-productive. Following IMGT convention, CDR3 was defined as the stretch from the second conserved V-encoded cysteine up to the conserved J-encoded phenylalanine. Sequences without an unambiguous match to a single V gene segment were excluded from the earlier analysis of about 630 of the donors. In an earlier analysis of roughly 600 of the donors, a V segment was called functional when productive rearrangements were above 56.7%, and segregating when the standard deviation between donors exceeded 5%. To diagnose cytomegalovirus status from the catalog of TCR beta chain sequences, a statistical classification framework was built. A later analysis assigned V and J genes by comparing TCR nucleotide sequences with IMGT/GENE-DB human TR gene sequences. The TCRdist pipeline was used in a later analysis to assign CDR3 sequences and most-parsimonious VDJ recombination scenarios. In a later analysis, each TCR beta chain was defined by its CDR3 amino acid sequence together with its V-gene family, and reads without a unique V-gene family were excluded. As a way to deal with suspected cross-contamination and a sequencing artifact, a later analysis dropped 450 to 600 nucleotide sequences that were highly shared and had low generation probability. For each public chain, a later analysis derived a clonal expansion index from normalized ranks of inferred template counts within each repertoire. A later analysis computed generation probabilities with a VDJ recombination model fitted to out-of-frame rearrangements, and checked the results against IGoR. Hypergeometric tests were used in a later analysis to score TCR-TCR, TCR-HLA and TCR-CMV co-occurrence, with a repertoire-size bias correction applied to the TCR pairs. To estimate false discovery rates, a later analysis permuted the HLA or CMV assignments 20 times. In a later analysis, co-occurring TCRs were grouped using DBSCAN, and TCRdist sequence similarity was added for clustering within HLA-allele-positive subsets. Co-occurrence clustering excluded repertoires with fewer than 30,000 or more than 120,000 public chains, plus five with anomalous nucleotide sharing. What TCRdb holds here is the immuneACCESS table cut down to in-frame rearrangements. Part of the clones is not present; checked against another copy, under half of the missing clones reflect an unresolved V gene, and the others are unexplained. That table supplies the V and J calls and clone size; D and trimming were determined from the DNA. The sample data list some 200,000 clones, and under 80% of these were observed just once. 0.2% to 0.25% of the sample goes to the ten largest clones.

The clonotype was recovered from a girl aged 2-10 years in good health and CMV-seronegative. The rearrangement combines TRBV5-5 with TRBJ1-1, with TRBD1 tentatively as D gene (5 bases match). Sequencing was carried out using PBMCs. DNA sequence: TGTGCCAGCAGCTTGGTTGGTGACAGTTACACTGAAGCTTTCTTT. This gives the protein CASSLVGDSYTEAFF.